This T cell receptor beta chain is from a study of blood T cell repertoires in COVID-19. Study-level information: Whether acute or convalescent, the COVID-19 samples came from the United States, Italy and Spain. Nucleic acid was either cDNA or gDNA, and it came from T cells, B-cell-depleted T cells, or PBMCs.

The CDR3 has 17 amino acids. Trimming cost V 4 bases and J 6 bases; bases outside gene matches: 12. The V gene's germline CDR1 is SGHRS and CDR2 YFSETQ. Original data processing: Amplifying reference gene primers gave estimates of nucleated cell counts. The data were produced by immunoSEQ multiplex PCR, yet TCRdb's version contains in-frame clones alone and is incomplete. Clonal size and the V and J genes are those of that table, whereas D and trimming came from the DNA. The data hold around 190,000 clones, with roughly 77% observed a single time. Sequencing was performed on PBMCs or T cells enriched from blood (not recorded which). The V call is TRBV5-1, the J call TRBJ2-2; 10 bases agree with TRBD1. This TCR was recovered from a woman aged 45-59 years with acute COVID-19. The CDR3 here is CASSPTVPGQGSGELFF. The DNA of the CDR3 is TGCGCCAGCAGCCCGACAGTCCCGGGACAGGGGTCCGGGGAGCTGTTTTTT.